This entry concerns a single TCR beta chain. This record belongs to a study of shared clonotypes between healthy human individuals. Germline V gene data show CDR1 as SNHLY and CDR2 as FYNNEI. There are 14 residues in the CDR3. The ends were cut back, 4 bases at V and 3 bases at J, with 12 bases in the middle. Assay runs were performed at deep level. Bulk PBMC genomic DNA spanned ten immunoSEQ deep plates. Repertoires were generated with immunoSEQ multiplex PCR, while TCRdb's copy carries only in-frame clones and drops some. The sample lists roughly 490,000 clones, roughly four fifths occurring once. V usage is TRBV2 and J usage is TRBJ1-2, with D perhaps matching TRBD1 (5 bases). The sample consisted of PBMCs. This clonotype was sampled from a woman between 35 and 50 years old in good health. Some clones in this sample may be carry-over from other donors' samples. The CDR3 loop reads CASSGDVKDYGYTF. In DNA, the CDR3 is TGTGCCAGCAGTGGGGACGTTAAGGACTATGGCTACACCTTC.